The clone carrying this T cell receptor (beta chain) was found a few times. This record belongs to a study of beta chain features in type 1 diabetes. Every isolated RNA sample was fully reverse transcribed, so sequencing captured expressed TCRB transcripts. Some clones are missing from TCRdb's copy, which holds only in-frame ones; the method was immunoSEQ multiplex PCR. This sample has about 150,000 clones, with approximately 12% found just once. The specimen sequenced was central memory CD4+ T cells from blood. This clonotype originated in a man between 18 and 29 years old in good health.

This CDR3 is CASSAGTGVRNTEAFF. Here the CDR3 DNA reads TGTGCCAGCAGCGCCGGGACAGGGGTCAGGAACACTGAAGCTTTCTTT. The rearrangement uses TRBV5-4 and TRBJ1-1, with TRBD1 matching over 10 bases. V trimming: 4 bases; J trimming: 1 base; junction bases outside the gene matches: 7. Germline CDR1 and CDR2: SGHNT and YYREEE (reference sequence). The CDR3 extends over 16 amino acids. Combining the CDR3 with reference TRBV5-4 and TRBJ1-1 gives the whole variable domain ETGVTQSPTHLIKTRGQQVTLRCSSQSGHNTVSWYQQALGQGPQFIFQYYREEENGRGNFPPRFSGLQFPNYSSELNVNALELDDSALYLCASSAGTGVRNTEAFFGQGTRLTVV.